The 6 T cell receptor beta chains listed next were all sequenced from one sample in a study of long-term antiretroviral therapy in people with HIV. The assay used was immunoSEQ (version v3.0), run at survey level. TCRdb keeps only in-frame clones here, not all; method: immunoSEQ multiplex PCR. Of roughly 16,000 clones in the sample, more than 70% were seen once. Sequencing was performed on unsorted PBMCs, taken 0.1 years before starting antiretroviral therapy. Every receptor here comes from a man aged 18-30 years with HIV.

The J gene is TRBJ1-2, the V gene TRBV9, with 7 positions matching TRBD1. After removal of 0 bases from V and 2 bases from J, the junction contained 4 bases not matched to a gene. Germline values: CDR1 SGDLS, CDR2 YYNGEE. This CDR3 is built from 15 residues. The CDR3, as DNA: TGTGCCAGCAGCGTAGAGGGCAGGGGGAACTATGGCTACACCTTC. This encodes CASSVEGRGNYGYTF.

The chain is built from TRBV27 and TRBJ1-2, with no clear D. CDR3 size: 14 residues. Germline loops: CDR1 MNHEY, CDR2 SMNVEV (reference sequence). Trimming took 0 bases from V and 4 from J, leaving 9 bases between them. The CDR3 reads CASSLSSQSYGYTF. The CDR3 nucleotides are TGTGCCAGCAGTTTATCGTCCCAGTCCTATGGCTACACCTTC.

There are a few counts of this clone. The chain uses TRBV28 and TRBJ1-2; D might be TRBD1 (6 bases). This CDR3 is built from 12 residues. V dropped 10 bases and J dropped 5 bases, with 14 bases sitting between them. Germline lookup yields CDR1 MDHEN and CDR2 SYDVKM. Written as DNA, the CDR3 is TGTGCCATTCAGGACAGACAGTATGGCTACACCTTC. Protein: CAIQDRQYGYTF.

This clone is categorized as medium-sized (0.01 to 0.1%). The CDR3 loop is CASGSSYNSPLHF. CDR3 bases: TGTGCCAGCGGTAGCTCCTATAATTCACCCCTCCACTTT. The chain uses TRBV9 and TRBJ1-6; D call uncertain. The CDR3 is 13 amino acids. Trimming cost V 7 bases and J 0 bases, with 5 bases left between them. Per germline, CDR1 SGDLS and CDR2 YYNGEE. Full variable domain (outside the CDR3, taken from reference TRBV9 and TRBJ1-6): DSGVTQTPKHLITATGQRVTLRCSPRSGDLSVYWYQQSLDQGLQFLIQYYNGEERAKGNILERFSAQQFPDLHSELNLSSLELGDSALYFCASGSSYNSPLHFGNGTRLTVT.

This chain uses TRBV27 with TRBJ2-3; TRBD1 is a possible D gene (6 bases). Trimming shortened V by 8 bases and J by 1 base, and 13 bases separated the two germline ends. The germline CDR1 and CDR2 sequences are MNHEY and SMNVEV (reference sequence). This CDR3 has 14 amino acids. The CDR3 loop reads CASSVGAGTDTQYF. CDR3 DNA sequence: TGTGCCAGCTCGGTGGGGGCTGGCACAGATACGCAGTATTTT.

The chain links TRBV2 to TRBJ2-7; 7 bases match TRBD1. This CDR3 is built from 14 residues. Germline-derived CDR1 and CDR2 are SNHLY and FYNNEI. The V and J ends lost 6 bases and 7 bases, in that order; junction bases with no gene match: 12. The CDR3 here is CASSEPYGTDEQYF. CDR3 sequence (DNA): TGTGCCAGCAGCGAACCCTACGGGACAGATGAGCAGTACTTC.